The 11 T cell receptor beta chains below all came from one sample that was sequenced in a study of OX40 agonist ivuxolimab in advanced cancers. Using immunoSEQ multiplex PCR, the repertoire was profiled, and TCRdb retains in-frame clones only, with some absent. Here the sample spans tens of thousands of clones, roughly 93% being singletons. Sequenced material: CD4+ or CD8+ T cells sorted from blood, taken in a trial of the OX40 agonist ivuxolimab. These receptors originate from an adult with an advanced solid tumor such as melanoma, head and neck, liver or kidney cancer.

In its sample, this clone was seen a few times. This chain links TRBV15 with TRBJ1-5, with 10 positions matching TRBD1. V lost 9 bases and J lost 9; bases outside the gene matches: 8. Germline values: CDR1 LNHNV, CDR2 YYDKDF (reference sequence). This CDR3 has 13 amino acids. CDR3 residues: CATTRDRGWPQHF. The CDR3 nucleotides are TGTGCCACAACCAGGGACAGGGGATGGCCCCAGCATTTT.

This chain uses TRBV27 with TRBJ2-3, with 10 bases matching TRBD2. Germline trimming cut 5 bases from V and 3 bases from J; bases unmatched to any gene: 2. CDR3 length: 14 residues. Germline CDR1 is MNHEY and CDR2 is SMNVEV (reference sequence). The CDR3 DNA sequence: TGTGCCAGCAGTCTAGCGGGAGTTACAGATACGCAGTATTTT. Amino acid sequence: CASSLAGVTDTQYF.

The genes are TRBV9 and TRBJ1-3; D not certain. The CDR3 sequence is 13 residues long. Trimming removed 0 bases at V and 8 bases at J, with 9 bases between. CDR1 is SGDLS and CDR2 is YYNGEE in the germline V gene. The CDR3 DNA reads TGTGCCAGCAGCGTAGAAATCCCGGACACCATATATTTT. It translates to CASSVEIPDTIYF.

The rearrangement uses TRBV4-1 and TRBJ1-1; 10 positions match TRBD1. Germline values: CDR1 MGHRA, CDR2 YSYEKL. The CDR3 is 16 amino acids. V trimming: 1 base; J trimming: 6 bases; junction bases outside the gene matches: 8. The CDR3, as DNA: TGCGCCAGCAGCCAAGCCGGGACAGGGGCGGTCGCTGAAGCTTTCTTT. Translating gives CASSQAGTGAVAEAFF.

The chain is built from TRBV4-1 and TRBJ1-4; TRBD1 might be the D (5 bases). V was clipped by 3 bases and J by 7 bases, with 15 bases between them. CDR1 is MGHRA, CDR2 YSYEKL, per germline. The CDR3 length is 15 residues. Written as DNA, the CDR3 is TGCGCCAGCAGCCAGGAGGGGAGTCTGGGTGAAAAACTGTTTTTT. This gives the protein CASSQEGSLGEKLFF.

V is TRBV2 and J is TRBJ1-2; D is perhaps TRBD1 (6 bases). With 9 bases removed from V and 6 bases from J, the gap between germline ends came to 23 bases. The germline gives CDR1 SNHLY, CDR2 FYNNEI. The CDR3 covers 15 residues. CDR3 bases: TGTGCCAGAATGCTTGGGGGCAGTTCCTTCGATGGCTACACCTTC. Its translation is CARMLGGSSFDGYTF. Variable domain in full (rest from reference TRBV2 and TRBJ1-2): EPEVTQTPSHQVTQMGQEVILRCVPISNHLYFYWYRQILGQKVEFLVSFYNNEISEKSEIFDDQFSVERPDGSNFTLKIRSTKLEDSAMYFCARMLGGSSFDGYTFGSGTRLTVV.

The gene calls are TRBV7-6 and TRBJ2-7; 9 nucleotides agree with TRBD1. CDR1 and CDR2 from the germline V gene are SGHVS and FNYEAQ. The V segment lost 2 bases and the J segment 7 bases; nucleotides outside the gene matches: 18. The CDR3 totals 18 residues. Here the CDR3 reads CASSLTPPTGQGSREQYF. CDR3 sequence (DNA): TGTGCCAGCAGCTTAACCCCCCCGACGGGACAGGGAAGTCGGGAGCAGTACTTC. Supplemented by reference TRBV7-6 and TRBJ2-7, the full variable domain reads GAGVSQSPRYKVTKRGQDVALRCDPISGHVSLYWYRQALGQGPEFLTYFNYEAQQDKSGLPNDRFSAERPEGSISTLTIQRTEQRDSAMYRCASSLTPPTGQGSREQYFGPGTRLTVT.

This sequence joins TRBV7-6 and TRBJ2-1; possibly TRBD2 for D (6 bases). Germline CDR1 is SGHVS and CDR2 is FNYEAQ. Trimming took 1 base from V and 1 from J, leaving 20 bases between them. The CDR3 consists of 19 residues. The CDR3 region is CASSLGASGTGGSYNEQFF. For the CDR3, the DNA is TGTGCCAGCAGCTTAGGGGCCTCCGGGACTGGGGGATCCTACAATGAGCAGTTCTTC. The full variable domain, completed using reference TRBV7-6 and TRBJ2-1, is GAGVSQSPRYKVTKRGQDVALRCDPISGHVSLYWYRQALGQGPEFLTYFNYEAQQDKSGLPNDRFSAERPEGSISTLTIQRTEQRDSAMYRCASSLGASGTGGSYNEQFFGPGTRLTVL.

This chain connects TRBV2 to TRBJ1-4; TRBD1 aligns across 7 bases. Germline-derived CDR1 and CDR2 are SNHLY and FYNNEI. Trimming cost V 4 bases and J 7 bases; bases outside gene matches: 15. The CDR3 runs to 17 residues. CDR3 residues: CASSVGDRLLSGEKLFF. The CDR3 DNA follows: TGTGCCAGCAGTGTGGGGGACAGATTATTATCGGGTGAAAAACTGTTTTTT.

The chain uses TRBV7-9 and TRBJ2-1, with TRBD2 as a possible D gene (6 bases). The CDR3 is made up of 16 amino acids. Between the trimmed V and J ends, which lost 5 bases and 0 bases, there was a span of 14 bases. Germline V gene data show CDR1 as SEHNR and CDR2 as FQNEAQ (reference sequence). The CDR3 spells CASSPLEGISYNEQFF. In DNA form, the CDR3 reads TGTGCCAGCAGCCCCCTGGAGGGGATCTCCTACAATGAGCAGTTCTTC.

CDR3 coding DNA: TGTGCCAGCAGCGATGGATCAGCGGGGGGGAACCACCGTGAGACCCAGTACTTC. The encoded protein is CASSDGSAGGNHRETQYF. The chain employs TRBV9 and TRBJ2-5, with 10 bases lining up with TRBD2. This CDR3 comprises 18 residues. Germline-derived CDR1 and CDR2 are SGDLS and YYNGEE. V shed 3 bases, J shed 5 bases, and the junction held 16 bases outside the gene matches. Full variable domain (remainder filled in from reference TRBV9 and TRBJ2-5): DSGVTQTPKHLITATGQRVTLRCSPRSGDLSVYWYQQSLDQGLQFLIQYYNGEERAKGNILERFSAQQFPDLHSELNLSSLELGDSALYFCASSDGSAGGNHRETQYFGPGTRLLVL.